This T cell receptor (beta chain) was retrieved from a study of Ad26.COV2.S vaccination and SARS-CoV-2 variants. Overall study findings and caveats: People who got the vaccine or the placebo had similar non-spike TCR breadth. TCR breadth and depth analyses may have underestimated total T cell responses. Vaccinees displayed broader spike-specific TCR repertoires than placebo recipients.

TCRdb's copy holds only in-frame clones and misses some; the assay was immunoSEQ multiplex PCR. Among approximately 97,000 clones listed, roughly 80% were seen once. This clone has just a few counts. Antigen specificity is unknown. Germline V gene sequence: CDR1 MNHEY, CDR2 SVGEGT. The V end lost 9 bases, the J end lost 4 bases, and 19 bases lay between the germline ends. The CDR3 has 15 amino acids. This chain joins TRBV6-2 or TRBV6-3 and TRBJ1-5; D might be TRBD1 (6 bases). The sequences come from peripheral blood, collected after recovery from COVID-19. The sequence was obtained from a human donor who had recovered from COVID-19. CDR3 residues: CASSPDRFRNQPQHF. In nucleotides, the CDR3 is TGTGCCAGTAGCCCAGACAGGTTTAGAAATCAGCCCCAGCATTTT.